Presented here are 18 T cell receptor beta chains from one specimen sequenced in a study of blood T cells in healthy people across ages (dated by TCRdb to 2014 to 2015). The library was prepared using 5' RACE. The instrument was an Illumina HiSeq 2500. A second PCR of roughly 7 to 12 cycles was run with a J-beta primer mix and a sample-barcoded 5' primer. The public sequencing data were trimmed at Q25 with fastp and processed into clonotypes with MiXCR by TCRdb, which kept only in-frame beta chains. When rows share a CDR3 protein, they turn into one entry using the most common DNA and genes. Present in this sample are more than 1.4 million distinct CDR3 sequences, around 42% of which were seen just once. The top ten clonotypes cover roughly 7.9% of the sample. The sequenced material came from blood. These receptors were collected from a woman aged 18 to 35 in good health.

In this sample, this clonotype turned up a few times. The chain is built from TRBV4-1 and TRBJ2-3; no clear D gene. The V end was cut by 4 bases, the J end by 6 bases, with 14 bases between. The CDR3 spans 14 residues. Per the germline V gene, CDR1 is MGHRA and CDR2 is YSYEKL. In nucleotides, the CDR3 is TGCGCCAGCAGCCGAGGAGACCTCCCGGATACGCAGTATTTT. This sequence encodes CASSRGDLPDTQYF.

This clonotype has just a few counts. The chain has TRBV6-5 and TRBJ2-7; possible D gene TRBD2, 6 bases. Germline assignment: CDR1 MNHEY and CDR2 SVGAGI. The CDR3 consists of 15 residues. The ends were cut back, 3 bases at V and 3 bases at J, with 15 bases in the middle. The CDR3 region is CASSYSRPSVYEQYF. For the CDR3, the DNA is TGTGCCAGCAGTTATTCGAGGCCTAGCGTCTACGAGCAGTACTTC.

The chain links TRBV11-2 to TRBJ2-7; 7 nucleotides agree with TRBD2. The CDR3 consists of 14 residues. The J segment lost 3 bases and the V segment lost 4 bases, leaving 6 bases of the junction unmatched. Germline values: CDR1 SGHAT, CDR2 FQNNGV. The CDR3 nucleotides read TGTGCCAGCAGCTCCCGAGGGACTATCTACGAGCAGTACTTC. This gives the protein CASSSRGTIYEQYF.

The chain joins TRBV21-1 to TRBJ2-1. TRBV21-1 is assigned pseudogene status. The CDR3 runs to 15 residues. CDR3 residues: CASSKLKAWYNEQFF. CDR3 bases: TGTGCCAGCAGCAAACTGAAGGCATGGTACAATGAGCAGTTCTTC.

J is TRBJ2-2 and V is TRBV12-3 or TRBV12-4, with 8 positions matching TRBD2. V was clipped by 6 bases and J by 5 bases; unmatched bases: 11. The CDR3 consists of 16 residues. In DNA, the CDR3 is TGTGCCAGCAGGGGTCTCGGGACTAGTCTGACCGGGGAGCTGTTTTTT. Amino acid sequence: CASRGLGTSLTGELFF.

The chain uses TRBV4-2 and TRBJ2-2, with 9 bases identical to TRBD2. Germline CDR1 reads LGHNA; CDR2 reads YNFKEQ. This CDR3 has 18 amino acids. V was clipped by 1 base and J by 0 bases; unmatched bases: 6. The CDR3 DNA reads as TGTGCCAGCAGCCAAGGGGCGGGGGGGCAACCGAACACCGGGGAGCTGTTTTTT. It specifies CASSQGAGGQPNTGELFF.

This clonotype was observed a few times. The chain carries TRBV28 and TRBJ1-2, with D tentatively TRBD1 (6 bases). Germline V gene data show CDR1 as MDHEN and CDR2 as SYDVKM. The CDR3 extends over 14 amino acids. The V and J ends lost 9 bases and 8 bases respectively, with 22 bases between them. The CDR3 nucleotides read TGTGCCAGTCGGGGGGCGATCATCTCGGGAGGCTACACCTTC. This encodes CASRGAIISGGYTF.

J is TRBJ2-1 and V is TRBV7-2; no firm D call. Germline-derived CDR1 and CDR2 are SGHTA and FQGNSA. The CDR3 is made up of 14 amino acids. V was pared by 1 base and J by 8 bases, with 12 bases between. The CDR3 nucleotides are TGTGCCAGCAGCTTAGGAGAACAGCCTCATGAGCAGTTCTTC. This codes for CASSLGEQPHEQFF.

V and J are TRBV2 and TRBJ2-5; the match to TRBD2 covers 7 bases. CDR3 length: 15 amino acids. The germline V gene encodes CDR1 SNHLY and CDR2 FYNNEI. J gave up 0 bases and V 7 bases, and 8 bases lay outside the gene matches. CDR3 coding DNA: TGTGCCAGCACCCGGACGGGGGGTTACCAAGAGACCCAGTACTTC. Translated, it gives CASTRTGGYQETQYF. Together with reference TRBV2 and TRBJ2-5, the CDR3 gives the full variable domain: EPEVTQTPSHQVTQMGQEVILRCVPISNHLYFYWYRQILGQKVEFLVSFYNNEISEKSEIFDDQFSVERPDGSNFTLKIRSTKLEDSAMYFCASTRTGGYQETQYFGPGTRLLVL.

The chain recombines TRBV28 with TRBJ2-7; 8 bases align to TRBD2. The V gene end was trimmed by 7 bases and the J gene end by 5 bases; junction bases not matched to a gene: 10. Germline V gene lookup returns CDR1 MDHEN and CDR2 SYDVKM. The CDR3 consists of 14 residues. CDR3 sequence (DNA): TGTGCCAGCAAGGGAGCGGGAGACTGGGACGAGCAGTACTTC. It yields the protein CASKGAGDWDEQYF.

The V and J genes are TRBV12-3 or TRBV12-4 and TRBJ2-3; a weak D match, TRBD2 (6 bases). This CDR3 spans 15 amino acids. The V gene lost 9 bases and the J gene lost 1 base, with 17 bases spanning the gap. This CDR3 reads CASGDSWGGTDTQYF. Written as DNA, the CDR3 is TGTGCCAGTGGGGACTCGTGGGGAGGCACAGATACGCAGTATTTT.

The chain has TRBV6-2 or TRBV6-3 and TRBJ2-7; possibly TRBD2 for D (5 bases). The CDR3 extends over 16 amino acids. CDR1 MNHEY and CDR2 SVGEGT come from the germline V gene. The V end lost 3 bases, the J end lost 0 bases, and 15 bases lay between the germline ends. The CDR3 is CASSYRGLASSYEQYF. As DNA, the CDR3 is TGTGCCAGCAGTTATCGCGGGTTGGCGAGCTCCTACGAGCAGTACTTC.

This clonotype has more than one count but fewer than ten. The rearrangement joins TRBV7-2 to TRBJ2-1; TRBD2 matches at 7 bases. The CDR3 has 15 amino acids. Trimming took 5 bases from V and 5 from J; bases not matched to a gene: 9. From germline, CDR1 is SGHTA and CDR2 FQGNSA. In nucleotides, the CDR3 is TGTGCCAGCAGCCCTTGGGCGGGGGAAAACAATGAGCAGTTCTTC. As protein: CASSPWAGENNEQFF.

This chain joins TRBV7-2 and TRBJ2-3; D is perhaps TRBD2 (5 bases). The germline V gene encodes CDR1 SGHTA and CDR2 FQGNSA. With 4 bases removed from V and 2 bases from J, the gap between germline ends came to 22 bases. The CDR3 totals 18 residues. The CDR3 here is CASSSPQGRGYLTDTQYF. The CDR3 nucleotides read TGTGCCAGCAGCTCCCCCCAAGGTCGGGGTTACCTCACAGATACGCAGTATTTT.

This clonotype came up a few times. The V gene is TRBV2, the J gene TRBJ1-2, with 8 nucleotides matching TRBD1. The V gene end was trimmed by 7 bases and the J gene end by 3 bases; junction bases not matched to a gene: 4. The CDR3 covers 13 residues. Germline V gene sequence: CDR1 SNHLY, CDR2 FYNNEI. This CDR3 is CASTGGEDYGYTF. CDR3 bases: TGTGCCAGCACAGGGGGCGAGGACTATGGCTACACCTTC.

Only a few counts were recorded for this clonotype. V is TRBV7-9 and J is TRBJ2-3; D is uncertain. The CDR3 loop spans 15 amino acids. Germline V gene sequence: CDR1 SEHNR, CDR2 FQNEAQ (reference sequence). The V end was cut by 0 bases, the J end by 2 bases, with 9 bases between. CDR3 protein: CASSLAGDPTDTQYF. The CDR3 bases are TGTGCCAGCAGCTTAGCCGGCGACCCCACAGATACGCAGTATTTT.

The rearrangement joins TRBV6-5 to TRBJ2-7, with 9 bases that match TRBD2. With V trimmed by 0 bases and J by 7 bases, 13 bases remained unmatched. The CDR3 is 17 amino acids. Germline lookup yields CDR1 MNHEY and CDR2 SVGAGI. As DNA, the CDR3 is TGTGCCAGCAGTTACTCTCGTACGGGCGGGGGGGTTGAAGAGCAGTACTTC. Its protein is CASSYSRTGGGVEEQYF.

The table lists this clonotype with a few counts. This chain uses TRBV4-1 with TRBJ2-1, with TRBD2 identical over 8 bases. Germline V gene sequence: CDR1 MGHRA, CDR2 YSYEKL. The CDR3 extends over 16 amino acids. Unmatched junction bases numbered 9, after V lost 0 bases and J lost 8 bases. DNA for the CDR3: TGCGCCAGCAGCCAAGAGCCGACTAGCGACCGCTATGAGCAGTTCTTC. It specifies CASSQEPTSDRYEQFF.